Following are 27 T cell receptor beta chains from one sample sequenced in a study of early T cells in non-severe SARS-CoV-2 infection. TCRdb fed the 5' RACE reads into MiXCR, producing one record per CDR3 protein. The sample lists about 92,000 distinct CDR3 sequences; around 15% were seen once. Input material: whole blood. The receptors were sampled from an adult who was a healthcare worker with PCR-confirmed SARS-CoV-2 infection or an uninfected control (not recorded which).

This clonotype was recorded a few times. The chain joins TRBV29-1 to TRBJ1-1; TRBD1 matches at 11 bases. V lost 6 bases to trimming and J lost 5 bases; unmatched junction nucleotides: 8. The CDR3 length is 14 residues. Germline V CDR1 and CDR2: SQVTM, ANQGSEA. Written as DNA, the CDR3 is TGCAGCGTCCGAGGGACAGGGGGTGGGACTGAAGCTTTCTTT. It translates to CSVRGTGGGTEAFF.

The chain links TRBV6-2 or TRBV6-3 to TRBJ2-3; D remains ambiguous. Per germline, CDR1 MNHEY and CDR2 SVGEGT. V was cut by 2 bases and J by 0 bases, with 9 bases left in between. The CDR3 sequence is 15 residues long. For the CDR3, the DNA is TGTGCCAGCAGTTACCTAGGTCCCAGCACAGATACGCAGTATTTT. Translated: CASSYLGPSTDTQYF.

The chain uses TRBV30 and TRBJ2-7; D is perhaps TRBD1 or TRBD2 (5 bases each). Germline CDR1 GTSNPN, CDR2 SVGIG (reference sequence). The germline V and J ends were trimmed by 3 bases and 3 bases, with 18 bases remaining between them. The CDR3 has 15 residues. This chain's CDR3 is CAWSLRGFGGYEQYF. CDR3 DNA: TGTGCCTGGAGCCTCCGGGGATTTGGGGGCTACGAGCAGTACTTC. The whole variable domain, filled in from reference TRBV30 and TRBJ2-7, reads SQTIHQWPATLVQPVGSPLSLECTVEGTSNPNLYWYRQAAGRGLQLLFYSVGIGQISSEVPQNLSASRPQDRQFILSSKKLLLSDSGFYLCAWSLRGFGGYEQYFGPGTRLTVT.

This clonotype showed up just a few times. The chain has TRBV4-2 and TRBJ2-7; the D is unclear. CDR3 length: 12 residues. Trimming took 3 bases from V and 3 from J, leaving 6 bases between them. Germline lookup yields CDR1 LGHNA and CDR2 YNFKEQ. CDR3 DNA: TGTGCCAGCAGCCATTATGACTACGAGCAGTACTTC. This sequence encodes CASSHYDYEQYF.

V gene TRBV7-9 combines with J gene TRBJ2-1; D unresolved. The CDR3 contains 15 residues. Per the germline V gene, CDR1 is SEHNR and CDR2 is FQNEAQ (reference sequence). Trimming took 5 bases from V and 7 from J, leaving 18 bases between them. The CDR3: CASSLLWSAANEQFF. In nucleotides, the CDR3 is TGTGCCAGCAGCCTGCTGTGGTCGGCCGCTAATGAGCAGTTCTTC.

The rearrangement uses TRBV5-8 and TRBJ2-1; the match to TRBD2 covers 7 bases. Germline V gene lookup returns CDR1 SGHTS and CDR2 YDEGEE. The CDR3 runs 14 residues. V shed 1 base, J shed 8 bases, and the junction held 6 bases outside the gene matches. CDR3 sequence: CASSLWRESDEQFF. As DNA, the CDR3 is TGTGCCAGCAGCTTGTGGCGGGAGAGCGATGAGCAGTTCTTC.

The V call is TRBV28, the J call TRBJ2-7; TRBD2 matches at 7 bases. There are 12 residues in the CDR3. Per the germline V gene, CDR1 is MDHEN and CDR2 is SYDVKM. V dropped 6 bases and J dropped 4; count of bases not matched to a gene: 3. The CDR3 coding sequence is TGTGCCAGCAGCACTAGCGTATACGAGCAGTACTTC. Protein sequence: CASSTSVYEQYF.

The table lists this clonotype with a few counts. The chain recombines TRBV4-2 with TRBJ2-7; 12 bases align to TRBD2. This CDR3 comprises 19 residues. Germline V gene sequence: CDR1 LGHNA, CDR2 YNFKEQ. Trimming removed 1 base from V and 4 bases from J; junction bases left unmatched: 14. The CDR3 loop reads CASSQVSGPSGRAAYEQYF. The CDR3 region has the DNA TGTGCCAGCAGCCAAGTTTCGGGTCCTAGCGGGAGGGCCGCGTACGAGCAGTACTTC.

This rearrangement joins TRBV27 to TRBJ1-1, with a possible D match to TRBD1 (5 bases). Germline CDR1 MNHEY, CDR2 SMNVEV (reference sequence). This CDR3 comprises 13 residues. V was shortened by 5 bases and J by 8 bases, with 15 bases between the two germline ends. DNA for the CDR3: TGTGCCAGCAGTACGCAACCGGGACGGGAAGCTTTCTTT. Translating it yields CASSTQPGREAFF.

J is TRBJ2-2 and V is TRBV19; the D gene is possibly TRBD2 (5 bases). V was trimmed by 3 bases and J by 5 bases, leaving 13 bases between them. CDR3 length equals 15 residues. CDR1 is LNHDA, CDR2 SQIVND, per germline (reference sequence). The CDR3 nucleotides are TGTGCCAGTAGTATCGGACTGCCTGGGACCGGGGAGCTGTTTTTT. Translated: CASSIGLPGTGELFF. The full variable domain, completed using reference TRBV19 and TRBJ2-2, is DGGITQSPKYLFRKEGQNVTLSCEQNLNHDAMYWYRQDPGQGLRLIYYSQIVNDFQKGDIAEGYSVSREKKESFPLTVTSAQKNPTAFYLCASSIGLPGTGELFFGEGSRLTVL.

This chain joins TRBV7-9 and TRBJ2-7; a weak D match, TRBD2 (5 bases). V dropped 4 bases and J dropped 2 bases, with 12 bases sitting between them. Germline V lookup: CDR1 SEHNR, CDR2 FQNEAQ (reference sequence). CDR3 size: 14 residues. This CDR3 is CASSYSLAAYEQYF. The CDR3 bases are TGTGCCAGCAGCTACAGTCTAGCAGCCTACGAGCAGTACTTC.

This clonotype was seen ten or more times. The chain recombines TRBV6-2 or TRBV6-3 with TRBJ1-5; 10 bases agree with TRBD1. The CDR3 loop spans 20 amino acids. The germline gives CDR1 MNHEY, CDR2 SVGEGT. J gave up 3 bases and V 4 bases, and 18 bases lay outside the gene matches. DNA of the CDR3: TGTGCCAGCAGTTTAACTCGGACAGGGGGTACCTCAAACCCCAATCAGCCCCAGCATTTT. Translated: CASSLTRTGGTSNPNQPQHF.

The chain is built from TRBV20-1 and TRBJ2-7; D might be TRBD1 or TRBD2, each matching 6 bases. This CDR3 has 12 amino acids. The V end lost 6 bases, the J end lost 3 bases, and 12 bases lay between the germline ends. Germline assignment: CDR1 DFQATT and CDR2 SNEGSKA (reference sequence). The CDR3 protein is CSAGGTGYEQYF. CDR3 bases: TGCAGTGCCGGGGGCACAGGCTACGAGCAGTACTTC.

The gene calls are TRBV7-3 and TRBJ2-3; TRBD2 matches 11 bases. The CDR3 runs 14 residues. CDR1 is SGHTA, CDR2 FQGTGA, per germline. J lost 4 bases, V lost 6 bases, and 3 bases had no gene match. This CDR3 reads CASRLAGEADTQYF. Here the CDR3 DNA reads TGTGCCAGCAGACTAGCGGGAGAAGCAGATACGCAGTATTTT.

The CDR3 DNA follows: TGCGCCAGCAGCTTGGCCCGGGACTCCCAAGAGGGCAATGAGCAGTTCTTC. Amino acids: CASSLARDSQEGNEQFF. The chain has TRBV5-1 and TRBJ2-1; possibly TRBD2 for D (6 bases). The CDR3 totals 17 residues. The germline CDR1 and CDR2 sequences are SGHRS and YFSETQ. Trimming removed 0 bases at V and 6 bases at J, with 19 bases between.

This clonotype came up a few times. V is TRBV9 and J is TRBJ2-7; 8 bases map to TRBD1. CDR1 and CDR2 (germline): SGDLS, YYNGEE. The ends lost 0 bases at V and 1 base at J; junction bases unmatched: 12. This CDR3 region has 18 residues. Here the CDR3 reads CASSVEESRGHLSYEQYF. Here the CDR3 DNA reads TGTGCCAGCAGCGTAGAGGAGAGCAGGGGGCATCTTTCCTACGAGCAGTACTTC.

The J gene is TRBJ2-1, the V gene TRBV11-2; TRBD1 matches 7 bases. Germline trimming cut 0 bases from V and 8 bases from J; bases unmatched to any gene: 1. This CDR3 contains 13 residues. Germline CDR1 and CDR2: SGHAT and FQNNGV. The CDR3 region is CASSLDRGHEQFF. Written as DNA, the CDR3 is TGTGCCAGCAGCTTAGATAGGGGGCATGAGCAGTTCTTC.

V usage is TRBV20-1 and J usage is TRBJ1-1, with TRBD1 matching over 12 bases. V lost 2 bases to trimming and J lost 4 bases; unmatched junction nucleotides: 2. The CDR3 contains 14 residues. Germline V CDR1 and CDR2: DFQATT, SNEGSKA (reference sequence). The CDR3 coding sequence is TGCAGTGCTAGAAGGGACAGGGGGCTCACTGAAGCTTTCTTT. Protein sequence: CSARRDRGLTEAFF.

This clonotype has more than one count but fewer than ten. The V and J genes are TRBV7-2 and TRBJ2-2; no clear D. There are 12 residues in the CDR3. V was pared by 7 bases and J by 6 bases, with 9 bases between. Per the germline V gene, CDR1 is SGHTA and CDR2 is FQGNSA. CDR3 residues: CASTKGAGELFF. CDR3 nucleotides: TGTGCCAGCACCAAAGGAGCCGGGGAGCTGTTTTTT.

The chain links TRBV9 to TRBJ2-1; D is unclear. This CDR3 comprises 12 residues. The germline CDR1 and CDR2 sequences are SGDLS and YYNGEE. V lost 3 bases to trimming and J lost 4 bases, with 5 bases between them. In DNA form, the CDR3 reads TGTGCCAGCAGCGCCCCATACAATGAGCAGTTCTTC. Translating gives CASSAPYNEQFF. Full variable domain (remainder filled in from reference TRBV9 and TRBJ2-1): DSGVTQTPKHLITATGQRVTLRCSPRSGDLSVYWYQQSLDQGLQFLIQYYNGEERAKGNILERFSAQQFPDLHSELNLSSLELGDSALYFCASSAPYNEQFFGPGTRLTVL.

This clonotype showed up just a few times. The CDR3 loop is CASPSGTKGADTQYF. Written as DNA, the CDR3 is TGTGCCAGCCCTTCCGGGACAAAAGGAGCAGATACGCAGTATTTT. This rearrangement joins TRBV6-5 to TRBJ2-3, with a weak D call TRBD1 (6 bases). The CDR3 contains 15 residues. CDR1 and CDR2 from the germline V gene are MNHEY and SVGAGI. Trimming cost V 8 bases and J 4 bases, with 19 bases left between them.

This clonotype has only a few counts. The chain employs TRBV5-1 and TRBJ2-5, with D hard to call. V was shortened by 0 bases and J by 3 bases, with 6 bases between the two germline ends. Germline loops: CDR1 SGHRS, CDR2 YFSETQ. The CDR3 is made up of 13 amino acids. The CDR3 DNA reads TGCGCCAGCAGCTTGGGGCCTGAAGAGACCCAGTACTTC. As protein: CASSLGPEETQYF.

This rearrangement joins TRBV7-9 to TRBJ1-3; TRBD1 is a possible D gene (5 bases). Trimming removed 5 bases from V and 0 bases from J, with 11 bases in between. The CDR3 spans 15 residues. Germline CDR1 reads SEHNR; CDR2 reads FQNEAQ (reference sequence). In nucleotides, the CDR3 is TGTGCCAGCAGCAAAATGGGGGGCTCTGGAAACACCATATATTTT. As protein: CASSKMGGSGNTIYF. Filled out from reference TRBV7-9 and TRBJ1-3, the complete variable domain reads DTGVSQNPRHKITKRGQNVTFRCDPISEHNRLYWYRQTLGQGPEFLTYFQNEAQLEKSRLLSDRFSAERPKGSFSTLEIQRTEQGDSAMYLCASSKMGGSGNTIYFGEGSWLTVV.

A few counts support this clonotype. J is TRBJ2-1 and V is TRBV6-4; TRBD2 matches 14 bases. Unmatched junction bases numbered 7, after V lost 5 bases and J lost 7 bases. Germline V lookup: CDR1 MRHNA, CDR2 SNTAGT. The CDR3 totals 16 residues. The CDR3 is CASSRGLAGVGNEQFF. In nucleotides, the CDR3 is TGTGCCAGCAGTAGGGGACTAGCGGGAGTGGGGAATGAGCAGTTCTTC.

This clonotype was seen only a few times. The rearrangement joins TRBV19 to TRBJ2-7; D is possibly TRBD2 (5 bases). Trimming pared 4 bases from V and 3 bases from J, leaving 16 bases between. The germline V gene has CDR1 LNHDA and CDR2 SQIVND (reference sequence). The length of the CDR3 is 15 residues. The CDR3: CASSTSSLLNYEQYF. Written as DNA, the CDR3 is TGTGCCAGTAGTACCTCTAGCCTATTGAACTACGAGCAGTACTTC.

V is TRBV5-1 and J is TRBJ1-4, with 8 positions matching TRBD1. After removal of 5 bases from V and 0 bases from J, the junction contained 12 bases not matched to a gene. CDR3 size: 18 residues. The germline gives CDR1 SGHRS, CDR2 YFSETQ. CDR3 loop: CASSLGTGGAATNEKLFF. In nucleotides, the CDR3 is TGCGCCAGCAGTCTTGGGACAGGTGGGGCCGCAACTAATGAAAAACTGTTTTTT. Combining the CDR3 with reference TRBV5-1 and TRBJ1-4 gives the whole variable domain KAGVTQTPRYLIKTRGQQVTLSCSPISGHRSVSWYQQTPGQGLQFLFEYFSETQRNKGNFPGRFSGRQFSNSRSEMNVSTLELGDSALYLCASSLGTGGAATNEKLFFGSGTQLSVL.

The rearrangement links TRBV7-2 to TRBJ2-5; D unclear. The length of the CDR3 is 13 residues. The V gene lost 2 bases and the J gene lost 9 bases, with 13 bases spanning the gap. Germline V gene lookup returns CDR1 SGHTA and CDR2 FQGNSA. The CDR3 spells CASSLPSTAAQYF. The CDR3 DNA reads as TGTGCCAGCAGCTTACCCTCCACGGCGGCCCAGTACTTC.